This T cell receptor beta chain was obtained from a study of blood T cell repertoires in COVID-19. Study in general: The cDNA or gDNA used as material had been derived from T cells, B-cell-depleted T cells, or PBMCs.

Original data processing: Amplification of reference gene primers provided the estimated nucleated cell counts. Assay: immunoSEQ multiplex PCR; the TCRdb copy retains only in-frame clones and omits some. That table gives V, J and clone size, and the DNA gave D and trimming. The data show 260,000 or so clones, around 84% seen once. This CDR3 has 15 amino acids. Trimming removed 1 base from V and 4 bases from J, with 12 bases in between. Germline V gene sequence: CDR1 SGHRS, CDR2 YFSETQ. Enrolled through a virtual design, the participants were between 18 and 89 years of age and came from under 30 US areas. Participants reported their clinical history, and cohort assignment relied on those reports.

The sample taken for sequencing was PBMCs or T cells enriched from blood (not recorded which). This receptor was taken from a man between 18 and 29 years old who had recovered from COVID-19. This sequence joins TRBV5-1 and TRBJ1-3, with D perhaps matching TRBD1 (5 bases). CDR3 coding DNA: TGCGCCAGCAGCTTGTCTGGGGCCGCCGGAAACACCATATATTTT. Its translation: CASSLSGAAGNTIYF.